This T cell receptor (beta chain) was obtained from a study of T-cell reconstitution after alpha-beta-depleted transplantation in children. Unique molecular identifiers were built into the TCRbeta library. One entry per CDR3 protein, called by TCRdb with MiXCR from the PCR reads. The sample has approximately 200,000 distinct CDR3 sequences; roughly 6.3% are singletons. At least ten counts were recorded for this clonotype. Sequences were derived from PBMCs, sampled before TCRalphabeta/CD19-depleted stem cell transplant. This TCR came from a girl under three years old with combined immunodeficiency, due to receive a stem cell transplant.

The CDR3 nucleotides are TGTGCCAGCAGTTTACTCGGGACAGGGAGAAAAGAGACCCAGTACTTC. Amino acids: CASSLLGTGRKETQYF. This rearrangement joins TRBV28 to TRBJ2-5, with 9 bases fitting TRBD1. The CDR3 totals 16 residues. The germline V gene encodes CDR1 MDHEN and CDR2 SYDVKM. With V trimmed by 2 bases and J by 3 bases, 7 bases remained unmatched.